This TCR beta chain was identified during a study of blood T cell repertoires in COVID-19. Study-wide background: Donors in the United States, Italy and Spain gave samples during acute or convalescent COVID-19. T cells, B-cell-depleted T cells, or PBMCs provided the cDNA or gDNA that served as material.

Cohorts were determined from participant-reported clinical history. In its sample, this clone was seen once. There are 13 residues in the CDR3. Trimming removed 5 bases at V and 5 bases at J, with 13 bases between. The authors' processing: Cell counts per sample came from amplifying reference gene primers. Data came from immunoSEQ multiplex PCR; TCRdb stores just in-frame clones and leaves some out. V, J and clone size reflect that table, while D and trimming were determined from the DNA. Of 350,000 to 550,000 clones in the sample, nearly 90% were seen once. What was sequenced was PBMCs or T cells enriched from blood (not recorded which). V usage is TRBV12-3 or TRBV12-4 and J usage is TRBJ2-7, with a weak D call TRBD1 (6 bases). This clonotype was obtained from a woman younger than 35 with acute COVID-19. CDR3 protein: CASSPPQGNEQYF. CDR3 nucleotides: TGTGCCAGCAGTCCACCCCAGGGGAACGAGCAGTACTTC.